This entry lists 20 T cell receptor beta chains sequenced from one sample in a study of cytomegalovirus exposure and HLA in healthy donors. Use of 60 Vbeta and 13 Jbeta primers characterized the PCR. Measured with immunoSEQ multiplex PCR; TCRdb has only the in-frame clones, and not every one. This table has roughly 97,000 clones, around 73% appearing once. Sequencing used PBMCs. Receptors were obtained from a man in his forties in good health and CMV-seronegative.

The chain recombines TRBV5-4 with TRBJ2-7; weak D call: TRBD2 (5 bases). Trimming left V 4 bases short and J 2 bases short, with 13 bases between. The germline V gene has CDR1 SGHNT and CDR2 YYREEE (reference sequence). The CDR3 is 14 amino acids. CDR3 nucleotides: TGTGCCAGCAGCACGGACTTAGCCACCTACGAGCAGTACTTC. Its protein product is CASSTDLATYEQYF.

The rearrangement uses TRBV4-3 and TRBJ1-6; D possibly corresponds to TRBD1 (6 bases). This CDR3 spans 15 amino acids. Looked up from germline, CDR1 is LGHNA and CDR2 is YSLEER. The germline V and J ends were trimmed by 0 bases and 8 bases, with 11 bases remaining between them. The DNA of the CDR3 is TGCGCCAGCAGCCAAGAACAGGGATCCTATTCACCCCTCCACTTT. Translation: CASSQEQGSYSPLHF.

The J gene is TRBJ2-1, the V gene TRBV4-1, with TRBD2 matching over 12 bases. With 4 bases clipped from V and 6 bases from J, the junction kept 10 bases outside the gene matches. The CDR3 is 17 amino acids. Germline V gene data show CDR1 as MGHRA and CDR2 as YSYEKL. CDR3 region: CASSLYGTSGSTNEQFF. The CDR3 region has the DNA TGCGCCAGCAGCCTATACGGGACTAGCGGGTCAACCAATGAGCAGTTCTTC.

This rearrangement joins TRBV7-2 to TRBJ1-5; unclear D gene. This CDR3 spans 12 amino acids. In germline, CDR1 is SGHTA, CDR2 FQGNSA. V lost 3 bases and J lost 7, with 7 bases in between. Here the CDR3 reads CASSFELQPQHF. CDR3 coding DNA: TGTGCCAGCAGCTTCGAGCTCCAGCCCCAGCATTTT.

This chain links TRBV4-2 with TRBJ2-5; D is unclear. V lost 0 bases and J lost 1, with 9 bases in between. The CDR3 extends over 15 amino acids. Germline V gene sequence: CDR1 LGHNA, CDR2 YNFKEQ. CDR3 nucleotides: TGTGCCAGCAGCCAAGATCTCGGAGTCCAAGAGACCCAGTACTTC. It encodes CASSQDLGVQETQYF.

The chain couples TRBV19 to TRBJ2-5, with 8 bases lining up with TRBD1. The V gene end was trimmed by 4 bases and the J gene end by 3 bases; junction bases not matched to a gene: 7. The CDR3 is 15 residues long. Germline loops: CDR1 LNHDA, CDR2 SQIVND (reference sequence). For the CDR3, the DNA is TGTGCCAGTAGTACCTCAGGGGGCGCGGAAGAGACCCAGTACTTC. Translated, it gives CASSTSGGAEETQYF.

This chain connects TRBV6-5 to TRBJ2-7; 11 nucleotides agree with TRBD2. CDR3 length: 14 amino acids. The J segment lost 3 bases and the V segment lost 4 bases, leaving 2 bases of the junction unmatched. Germline assignment: CDR1 MNHEY and CDR2 SVGAGI. In DNA, the CDR3 is TGTGCCAGCAGTTTTCTAGCGGGGGGCTACGAGCAGTACTTC. Its protein is CASSFLAGGYEQYF.

The V gene is TRBV19, the J gene TRBJ2-1; D is undetermined. This CDR3 region has 14 residues. From germline, CDR1 is LNHDA and CDR2 SQIVND (reference sequence). With 1 base removed from V and 12 bases from J, the gap between germline ends came to 16 bases. CDR3 coding DNA: TGTGCCAGTAGTATAGGACAAGCCTTGGGTCTGCAGTTCTTC. Its translation is CASSIGQALGLQFF.

The chain combines TRBV6-5 with TRBJ2-7; TRBD1 might be the D (6 bases). CDR3 length: 16 residues. Germline V gives CDR1 MNHEY, CDR2 SVGAGI. V was pared by 0 bases and J by 2 bases, with 14 bases between. Here the CDR3 reads CASSYSTGQPTYEQYF. The CDR3 bases are TGTGCCAGCAGTTACTCTACCGGACAGCCAACCTACGAGCAGTACTTC.

This clone appeared a single time. This chain connects TRBV27 to TRBJ1-5; D might be TRBD1 (6 bases). CDR3 length equals 16 residues. CDR1 is MNHEY and CDR2 is SMNVEV in the germline V gene (reference sequence). Between the trimmed V and J ends, which lost 7 bases and 2 bases, there was a span of 18 bases. CDR3 DNA: TGTGCCAGCAAGATTATTGGGGGCGAAGGCAATCAGCCCCAGCATTTT. It is translated as CASKIIGGEGNQPQHF.

This clone was seen a single time. The chain combines TRBV7-8 with TRBJ1-5; 8 positions agree with TRBD1. Germline CDR1 SGHVS, CDR2 FQNEAQ. V lost 2 bases and J lost 5; bases outside the gene matches: 11. The CDR3 runs to 17 residues. The CDR3 nucleotides read TGTGCCAGCAGCTTAATTGTAAGTCGGGACAGGTATCAGCCCCAGCATTTT. Amino acid sequence: CASSLIVSRDRYQPQHF.

The chain combines TRBV2 with TRBJ2-7, with D possibly TRBD1 on 6 matching bases. Germline V gene lookup returns CDR1 SNHLY and CDR2 FYNNEI. The CDR3 runs to 13 residues. V lost 6 bases, J lost 1 base, and 10 bases lay in between. CDR3 sequence reads: CASRSGHSYEQYF. The CDR3 bases are TGTGCCAGCAGGTCGGGACATTCCTACGAGCAGTACTTC.

This clone was observed a few times. The rearrangement links TRBV4-1 to TRBJ1-5; D may be TRBD1 (6 bases). Germline CDR1 is MGHRA and CDR2 is YSYEKL. The length of the CDR3 is 14 residues. V lost 1 base, J lost 6 bases, and 10 bases lay in between. The CDR3 spells CASSQAGVSQPQHF. The CDR3 DNA reads TGCGCCAGCAGCCAAGCAGGGGTGAGTCAGCCCCAGCATTTT.

This clone occurred a few times. The J gene is TRBJ1-2, the V gene TRBV28; TRBD1 matches at 8 bases. The germline V gene has CDR1 MDHEN and CDR2 SYDVKM. V dropped 1 base and J dropped 9; count of bases not matched to a gene: 4. This CDR3 region has 13 residues. The CDR3 DNA sequence: TGTGCCAGCAGTTTATCAGGGGGCCGAAGCTACACCTTC. Translating gives CASSLSGGRSYTF.

The chain links TRBV7-9 to TRBJ2-1; TRBD2 matches at 9 bases. CDR1 SEHNR and CDR2 FQNEAQ come from the germline V gene (reference sequence). J lost 5 bases, V lost 5 bases, and 10 bases had no gene match. The CDR3 length is 16 residues. The CDR3 sequence: CASSPAAGGLDNEQFF. In nucleotides, the CDR3 is TGTGCCAGCAGCCCAGCGGCGGGGGGGTTGGACAATGAGCAGTTCTTC.

V is TRBV4-2 and J is TRBJ1-2; 10 bases line up with TRBD1. The CDR3 covers 15 residues. With V trimmed by 1 base and J by 2 bases, 1 base remained unmatched. The germline gives CDR1 LGHNA, CDR2 YNFKEQ. The CDR3 reads CASSQVGQGNYGYTF. Here the CDR3 DNA reads TGTGCCAGCAGCCAAGTGGGACAGGGGAACTATGGCTACACCTTC.

This chain joins TRBV21-1 and TRBJ1-5; the DNA was not compared with TRBD1, the D call given in the table. TRBV21-1 is a pseudogene locus. This CDR3 has 16 residues. The CDR3 nucleotides read TGTGCCACCATGGGACAGGGATACGTTAGCAATCAGCCCCAGCATTTT. Its translation is CATMGQGYVSNQPQHF.

The rearrangement links TRBV7-2 to TRBJ1-6; 9 nucleotides agree with TRBD1. Germline-derived CDR1 and CDR2 are SGHTA and FQGNSA. The CDR3 totals 16 residues. J lost 7 bases, V lost 5 bases, and 9 bases had no gene match. The CDR3, as DNA: TGTGCCAGCAGCGGACCCGGGACAGGGTTGAATTCACCCCTCCACTTT. Protein sequence: CASSGPGTGLNSPLHF.

The rearrangement uses TRBV6-6 and TRBJ1-1; maybe TRBD1 (5 bases). CDR1 is MNHNY and CDR2 is SVGAGI in the germline V gene (reference sequence). V was pared by 2 bases and J by 1 base, with 14 bases between. This CDR3 is 16 amino acids long. The CDR3 region has the DNA TGTGCCAGCAGTTACCCCCAGGGTCTTGAGAACACTGAAGCTTTCTTT. It specifies CASSYPQGLENTEAFF.

This clone was counted only a few times. V gene TRBV4-1 combines with J gene TRBJ1-5, with 9 bases fitting TRBD1. Germline CDR1 and CDR2: MGHRA and YSYEKL. J gave up 7 bases and V 0 bases, and 7 bases lay outside the gene matches. The CDR3 totals 16 residues. The CDR3 loop is CASSQDWNRGRQPQHF. The CDR3 DNA reads as TGCGCCAGCAGCCAAGATTGGAACAGGGGGCGGCAGCCCCAGCATTTT.